These T cell receptor beta chains were read from a single sample in a study of identical twins. TCRdb used MiXCR to reprocess the 5' RACE reads, holding one entry per CDR3 protein. Here the sample spans 310,000 or so distinct CDR3 sequences, more than 6.5% being singletons. The same specimen was also included in a second study, on yellow fever vaccine responses in identical twins.

The sample was memory (CD45RO+) T cells sorted from blood. All receptors come from a woman aged 18 to 35 in good health. The conserved cysteine and the conserved F or W are not part of the CDR3 here.

v_gene: TRBV11-3
CDR3aa: ASSLGARVMNTEAF

v_gene: TRBV11-1
CDR3aa: ASSSYTGTSGGTDTQY

v_gene: TRBV7-8
CDR3aa: ASSLERFAGDRKETQY

v_gene: TRBV6-6
CDR3aa: ASRYGGVATDTQY

v_gene: TRBV20-1
CDR3aa: SASGQGRQPQH

v_gene: TRBV20-1
CDR3aa: SATDPDVYNEQF

v_gene: TRBV7-6
CDR3aa: ASSSPGAGGNTIY

v_gene: TRBV7-6
CDR3aa: ASSLVSQPQF

v_gene: TRBV4-2
CDR3aa: ASSQEGTGYYEQY

v_gene: TRBV7-9
CDR3aa: ASSLEGGWTPLDEQF

v_gene: TRBV20-1
CDR3aa: SVGGSNQPQH

v_gene: TRBV7-2
CDR3aa: ASTPPGSIYNEQF

v_gene: TRBV14
CDR3aa: ASSQDRVYNEQF

v_gene: TRBV20-1
CDR3aa: SARGPGQAWGRFTQETQY

v_gene: TRBV3-1
CDR3aa: ASSHGQRGYEQF